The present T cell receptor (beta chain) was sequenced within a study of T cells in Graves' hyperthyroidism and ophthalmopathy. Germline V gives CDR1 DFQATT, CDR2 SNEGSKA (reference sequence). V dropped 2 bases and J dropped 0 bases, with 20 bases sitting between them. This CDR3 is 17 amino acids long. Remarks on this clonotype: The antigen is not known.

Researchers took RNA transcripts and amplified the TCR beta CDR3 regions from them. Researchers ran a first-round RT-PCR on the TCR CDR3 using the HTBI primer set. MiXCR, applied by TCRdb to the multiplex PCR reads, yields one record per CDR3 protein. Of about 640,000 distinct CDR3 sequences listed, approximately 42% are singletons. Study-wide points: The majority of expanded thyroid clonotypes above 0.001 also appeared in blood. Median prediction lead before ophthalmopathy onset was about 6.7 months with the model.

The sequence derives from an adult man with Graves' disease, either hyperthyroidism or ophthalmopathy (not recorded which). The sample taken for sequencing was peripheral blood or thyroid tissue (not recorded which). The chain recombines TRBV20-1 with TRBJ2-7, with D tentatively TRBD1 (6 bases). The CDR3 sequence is CSARSPAGGSGSYEQYF. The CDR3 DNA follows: TGCAGTGCTAGAAGTCCCGCTGGGGGCTCCGGCTCCTACGAGCAGTACTTC.